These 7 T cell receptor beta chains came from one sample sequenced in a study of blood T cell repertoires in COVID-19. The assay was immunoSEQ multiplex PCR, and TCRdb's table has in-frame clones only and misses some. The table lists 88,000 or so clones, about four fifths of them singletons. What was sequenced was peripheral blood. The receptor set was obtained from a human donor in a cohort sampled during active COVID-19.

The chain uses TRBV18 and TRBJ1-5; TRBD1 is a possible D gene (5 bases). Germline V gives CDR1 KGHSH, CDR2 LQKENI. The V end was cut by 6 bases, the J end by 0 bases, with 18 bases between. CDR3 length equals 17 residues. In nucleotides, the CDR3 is TGTGCCAGCTCCCCCTGGGCAGGGCGAGATAGCAATCAGCCCCAGCATTTT. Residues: CASSPWAGRDSNQPQHF.

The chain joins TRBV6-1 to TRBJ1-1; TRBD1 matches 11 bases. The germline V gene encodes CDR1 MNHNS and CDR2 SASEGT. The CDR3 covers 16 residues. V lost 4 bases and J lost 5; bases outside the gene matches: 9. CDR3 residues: CASSAPGQGVRTEAFF. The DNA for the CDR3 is TGTGCCAGCAGTGCCCCGGGACAGGGGGTGAGGACTGAAGCTTTCTTT.

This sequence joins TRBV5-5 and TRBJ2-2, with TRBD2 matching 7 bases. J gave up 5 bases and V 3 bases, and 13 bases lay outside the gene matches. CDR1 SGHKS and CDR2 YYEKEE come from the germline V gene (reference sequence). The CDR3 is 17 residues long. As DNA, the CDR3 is TGTGCCAGCAGCTCCCCTGCTGGGCGGGAGCTAACCGGGGAGCTGTTTTTT. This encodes CASSSPAGRELTGELFF.

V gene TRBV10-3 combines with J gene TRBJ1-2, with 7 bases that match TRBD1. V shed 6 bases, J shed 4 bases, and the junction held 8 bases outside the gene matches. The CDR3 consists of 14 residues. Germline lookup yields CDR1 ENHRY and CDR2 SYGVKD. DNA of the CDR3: TGTGCCATCAGCCCGCGGACAGGAGTCTATGGCTACACCTTC. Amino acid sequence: CAISPRTGVYGYTF.

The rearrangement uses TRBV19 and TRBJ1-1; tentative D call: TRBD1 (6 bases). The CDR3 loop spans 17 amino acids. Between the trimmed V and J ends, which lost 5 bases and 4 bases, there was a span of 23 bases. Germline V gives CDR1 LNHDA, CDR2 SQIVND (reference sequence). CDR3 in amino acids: CASSQQLTAGASTEAFF. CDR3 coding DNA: TGTGCCAGTAGTCAACAATTGACGGCGGGGGCGAGCACTGAAGCTTTCTTT.

The CDR3 bases are TGTGCCACCAGTGAGCAGGCCCGATGGTACTTC. Translation: CATSEQARWYF. The chain recombines TRBV24-1 with TRBJ2-7, with no clear D. Germline V CDR1 and CDR2: KGHDR, SFDVKD. The CDR3 loop spans 11 amino acids. Trimming removed 4 bases from V and 12 bases from J, with 12 bases in between.

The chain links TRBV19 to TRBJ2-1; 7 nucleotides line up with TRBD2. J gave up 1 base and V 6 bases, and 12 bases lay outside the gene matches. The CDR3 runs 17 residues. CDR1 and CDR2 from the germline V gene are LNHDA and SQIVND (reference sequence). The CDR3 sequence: CASSPLVAGDSYNEQFF. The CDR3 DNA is TGTGCCAGTAGCCCCTTGGTGGCGGGAGATTCCTACAATGAGCAGTTCTTC.